This TCR beta chain is from a study of graft-versus-host responses after intestinal transplantation. As for the study in general: Recipients were all induced with anti-thymocyte globulin, then given tacrolimus and steroids for around three years.

This CDR3 is built from 13 residues. V was shortened by 6 bases and J by 0 bases, with 3 bases between the two germline ends. Germline values: CDR1 SNHLY, CDR2 FYNNEI. A note on this clone: The antigen is unknown.

Produced via immunoSEQ multiplex PCR; TCRdb's table is partial and in-frame only. The sample includes approximately 88,000 clones, about 95% seen only once; the top ten take about 0.2%. This sequence joins TRBV2 and TRBJ2-6; D gene ambiguous. Sequencing was performed on unstimulated CD4+ T cells sorted from spleen or lymph node cells, taken before transplant. This sequence originates from a human donor who was the organ donor for an intestinal transplant. CDR3 loop: CASRVSGANVLTF. In nucleotides, the CDR3 is TGTGCCAGCAGGGTCTCTGGGGCCAACGTCCTGACTTTC.